This TCR beta chain is from a study of T cell responses to AZD1222 COVID-19 vaccine. Study outcomes and limitations: The span of vaccine-associated CD4 TCRs extended across spike, with dominance at 160-218 and 743-854. The study reported that nearly half of spike-specific TCRs target unmutated variant regions.

V lost 2 bases and J lost 3, with 22 bases in between. Germline V lookup: CDR1 SEHNR, CDR2 FQNEAQ (reference sequence). The CDR3 spans 18 residues. The method was immunoSEQ multiplex PCR; TCRdb's version includes in-frame clones alone and lacks a portion of them. This sample carries 250,000 to 300,000 clones, approximately 94% of them seen once, and the ten largest clones take around 0.6%. On this clone: Antigen unknown.

Pooled in the analysis were second doses at about 4 or about 12 weeks. This chain joins TRBV7-9 and TRBJ1-1; possibly TRBD1 for D (5 bases). The TCR sequence derives from an adult who received the AZD1222 COVID-19 vaccine. This specimen consisted of peripheral blood, obtained 28 days after the second AZD1222 dose. The CDR3 DNA reads TGTGCCAGCAGCTTAATTTTATTGGTGTCAGGGCTGGACACTGAAGCTTTCTTT. Amino acid sequence: CASSLILLVSGLDTEAFF.